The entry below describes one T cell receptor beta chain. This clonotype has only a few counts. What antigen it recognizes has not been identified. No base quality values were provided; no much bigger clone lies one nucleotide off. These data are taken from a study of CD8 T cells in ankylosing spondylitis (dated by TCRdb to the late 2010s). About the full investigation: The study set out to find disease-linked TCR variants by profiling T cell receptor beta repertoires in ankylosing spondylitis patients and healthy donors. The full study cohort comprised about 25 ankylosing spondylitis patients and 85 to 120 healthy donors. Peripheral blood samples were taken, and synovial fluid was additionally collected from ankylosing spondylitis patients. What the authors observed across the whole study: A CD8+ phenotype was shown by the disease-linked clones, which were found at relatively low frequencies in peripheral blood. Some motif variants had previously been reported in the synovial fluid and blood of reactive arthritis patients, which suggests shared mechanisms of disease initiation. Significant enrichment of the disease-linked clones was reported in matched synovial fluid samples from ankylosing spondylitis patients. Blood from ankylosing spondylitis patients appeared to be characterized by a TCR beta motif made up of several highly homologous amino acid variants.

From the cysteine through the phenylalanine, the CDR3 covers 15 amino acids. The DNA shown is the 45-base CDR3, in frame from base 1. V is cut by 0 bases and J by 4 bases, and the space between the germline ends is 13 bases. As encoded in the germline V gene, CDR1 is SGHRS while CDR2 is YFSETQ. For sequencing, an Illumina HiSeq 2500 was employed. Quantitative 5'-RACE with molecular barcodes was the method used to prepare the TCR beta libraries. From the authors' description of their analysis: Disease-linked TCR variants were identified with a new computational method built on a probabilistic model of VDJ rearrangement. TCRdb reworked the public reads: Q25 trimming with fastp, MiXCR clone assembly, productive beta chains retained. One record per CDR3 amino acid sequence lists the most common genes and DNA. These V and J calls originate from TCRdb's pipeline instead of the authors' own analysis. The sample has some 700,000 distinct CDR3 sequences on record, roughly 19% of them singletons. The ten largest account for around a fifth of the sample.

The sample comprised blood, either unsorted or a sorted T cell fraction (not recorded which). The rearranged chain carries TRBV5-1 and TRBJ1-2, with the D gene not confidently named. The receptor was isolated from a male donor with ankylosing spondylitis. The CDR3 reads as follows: CASSLEIGMGYGYTF. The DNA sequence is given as TGCGCCAGCAGCTTGGAAATAGGGATGGGCTATGGCTACACCTTC.